This passage covers 4 T cell receptor beta chains from one sample sequenced in a study of blood T cell repertoires in COVID-19 (dated by TCRdb to about 2020). The library was built by means of the immunoSEQ multiplex PCR assay. Held by TCRdb, this immuneACCESS table contains in-frame sequences only and omits some clones. Under half of the omission traces to an unresolved V gene where checked; the cause of the rest is unknown. A total of 380,000 or so clones appear in this sample, 81% of them only once. 0.85% to 1.2% of the sample goes to the ten largest clones. Sequenced input: peripheral blood. These receptors originate from a human donor with acute or convalescent COVID-19. The donor label of this sample is uncertain.

J is TRBJ1-2 and V is TRBV7-9; D call uncertain. Trimming removed 3 bases at V and 8 bases at J, with 22 bases between. CDR1 and CDR2 from the germline V gene are SEHNR and FQNEAQ (reference sequence). The CDR3 consists of 16 residues. CDR3 sequence reads: CASSFAGNRGLAGYTF. CDR3 sequence (DNA): TGTGCCAGCAGCTTCGCTGGAAATAGAGGGCTGGCGGGCTACACCTTC.

The J gene is TRBJ2-1, the V gene TRBV10-2, with D perhaps matching TRBD1 (6 bases). Between the trimmed V and J ends, which lost 5 bases and 3 bases, there was a span of 8 bases. CDR1 and CDR2 (germline): WSHSY, SAAADI. CDR3 length equals 13 residues. The CDR3 DNA reads as TGCGCCAGCAGTTACAGGGACTACAATGAGCAGTTCTTC. Protein: CASSYRDYNEQFF.

The rearrangement joins TRBV6-5 to TRBJ2-5; tentative D call: TRBD2 (6 bases). V lost 7 bases to trimming and J lost 0 bases, with 12 bases between them. This CDR3 region has 14 residues. The germline gives CDR1 MNHEY, CDR2 SVGAGI. CDR3 sequence: CASTGGVHQETQYF. The DNA of the CDR3 is TGTGCCAGCACCGGAGGGGTCCACCAAGAGACCCAGTACTTC.

This clone was seen a handful of times. The CDR3 protein is CASSRGALRNIQYF. The CDR3 coding sequence is TGTGCCAGCTCCCGCGGTGCGCTACGAAACATTCAGTACTTC. This chain links TRBV2 with TRBJ2-4; no clear D. The CDR3 sequence is 14 residues long. Germline V gene sequence: CDR1 SNHLY, CDR2 FYNNEI. The germline V and J ends were trimmed by 8 bases and 6 bases, with 17 bases remaining between them.